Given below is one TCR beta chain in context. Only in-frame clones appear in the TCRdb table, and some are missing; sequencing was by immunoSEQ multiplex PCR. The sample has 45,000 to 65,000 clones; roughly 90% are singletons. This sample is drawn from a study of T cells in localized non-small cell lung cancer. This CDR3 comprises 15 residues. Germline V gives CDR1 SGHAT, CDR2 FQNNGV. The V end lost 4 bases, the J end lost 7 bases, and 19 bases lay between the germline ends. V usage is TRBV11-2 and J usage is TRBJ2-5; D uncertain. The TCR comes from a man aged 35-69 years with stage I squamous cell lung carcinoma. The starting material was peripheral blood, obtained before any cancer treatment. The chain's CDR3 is CASSSDQWVLGTQYF. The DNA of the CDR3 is TGTGCCAGCAGCTCTGATCAATGGGTTCTAGGGACCCAGTACTTC. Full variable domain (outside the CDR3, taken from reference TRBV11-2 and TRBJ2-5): EAGVAQSPRYKIIEKRQSVAFWCNPISGHATLYWYQQILGQGPKLLIQFQNNGVVDDSQLPKDRFSAERLKGVDSTLKIQPAKLEDSAVYLCASSSDQWVLGTQYFGPGTRLLVL.